This T cell receptor (beta chain) was sequenced for a study of cytomegalovirus exposure and HLA in healthy donors. CDR1 is KGHSH, CDR2 LQKENI, per germline. Trimming shortened V by 0 bases and J by 1 base, and 6 bases separated the two germline ends. CDR3 length: 14 residues. The study ran its PCR with 60 Vbeta and 13 Jbeta primers. This table comes from immunoSEQ multiplex PCR, and its TCRdb copy is limited to in-frame clones, with some not included. The profile covers 180,000 or so clones, with more than 75% appearing a single time and under 2.5% taken by the ten largest. The sequence was obtained from a woman aged 25 to 39 in good health and CMV-seropositive. The sequenced material came from PBMCs. This sequence joins TRBV18 and TRBJ2-5; D ambiguous. CDR3 DNA sequence: TGTGCCAGCTCACCACCGGGCGTCCAAGAGACCCAGTACTTC. This codes for CASSPPGVQETQYF.